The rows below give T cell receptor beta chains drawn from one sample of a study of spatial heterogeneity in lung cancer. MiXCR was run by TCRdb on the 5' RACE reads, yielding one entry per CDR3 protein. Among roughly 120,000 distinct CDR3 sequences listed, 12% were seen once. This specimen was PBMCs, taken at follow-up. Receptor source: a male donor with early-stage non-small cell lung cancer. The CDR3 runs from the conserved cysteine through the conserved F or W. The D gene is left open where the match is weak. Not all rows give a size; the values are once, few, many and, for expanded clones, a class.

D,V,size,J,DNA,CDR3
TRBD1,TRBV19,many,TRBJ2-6,TGTGCCAGTAGTACCGGGACAGGATGGGATGGGGCCAACGTCCTGACTTTC,CASSTGTGWDGANVLTF
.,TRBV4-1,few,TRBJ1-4,TGCGCCAGCAGCCCTCCGGGACGGACTAATGAAAAACTGTTTTTT,CASSPPGRTNEKLFF
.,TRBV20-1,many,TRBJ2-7,TGCAGTGCACGAATAGGACACAATTACGAGCAGTACTTC,CSARIGHNYEQYF
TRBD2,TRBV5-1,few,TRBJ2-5,TGCGCCAGCAGTCTGCTGGGCGGGGGGCAAGAGACCCAGTACTTC,CASSLLGGGQETQYF
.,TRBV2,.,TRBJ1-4,TGTGCCAGCAGGACCTTGGCTACTAATGAAAAACTGTTTTTT,CASRTLATNEKLFF
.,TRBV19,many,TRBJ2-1,TGTGCCAGTAGTATCCGGGAGAACAATGAGCAGTTCTTC,CASSIRENNEQFF
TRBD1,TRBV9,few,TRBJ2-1,TGTGCCAGCAGCCGGGACAGAGGGGTCGATGAGCAGTTCTTC,CASSRDRGVDEQFF
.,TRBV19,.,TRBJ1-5,TGTGCCAGTAGTGTCGGGAATAGCAATCAGCCCCAGCATTTT,CASSVGNSNQPQHF
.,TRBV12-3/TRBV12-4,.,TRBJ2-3,TGTGCCAGCAGCGACCGACTCACAGATACGCAGTATTTT,CASSDRLTDTQYF
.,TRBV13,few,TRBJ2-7,TGTGCCAGCAGCCCGCCCGGGCTTAGAAGCTCCTACGAGCAGTACTTC,CASSPPGLRSSYEQYF
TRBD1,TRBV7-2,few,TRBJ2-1,TGTGCCAGCAGCTTAGACCTGCGTCGGGGACAGGGTAACAATGAGCAGTTCTTC,CASSLDLRRGQGNNEQFF
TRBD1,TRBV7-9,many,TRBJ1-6,TGTGCCAGCACATGGACAGGCGCGCGATCACCCCTCCACTTT,CASTWTGARSPLHF
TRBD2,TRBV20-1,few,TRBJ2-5,TGCAGTGCTATGCCTACTAGCGGGGGCATCCAAGAGACCCAGTACTTC,CSAMPTSGGIQETQYF
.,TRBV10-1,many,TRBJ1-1,TGCGCCAGCAGTGAGTCAAGGAGATACACTGAAGCTTTCTTT,CASSESRRYTEAFF
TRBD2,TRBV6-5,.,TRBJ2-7,TGTGCCAGCACCAAATATAGCGGGGGCTCCTACGAGCAGTACTTC,CASTKYSGGSYEQYF
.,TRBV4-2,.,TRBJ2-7,TGTGCCAGCAGCCAAGACTTCACGGGGGAGCAGTACTTC,CASSQDFTGEQYF
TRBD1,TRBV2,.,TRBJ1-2,TGTGCCAGCAGTGCGACCGGACAGGGATTTATTGGCTACACCTTC,CASSATGQGFIGYTF
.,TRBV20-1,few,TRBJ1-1,TGCAGTGCTAGACAGAACACCCTGAACACTGAAGCTTTCTTT,CSARQNTLNTEAFF
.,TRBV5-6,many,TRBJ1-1,TGTGCCAGCAGCTTGGCAACAGTGAACACTGAAGCTTTCTTT,CASSLATVNTEAFF
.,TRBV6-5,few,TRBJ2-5,TGTGCCAGCAGTTACGGGAGTCAAGAGACCCAGTACTTC,CASSYGSQETQYF
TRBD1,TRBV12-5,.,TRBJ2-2,TGTGCTAGTGGTTCAGGGGGCACCGGGGAGCTGTTTTTT,CASGSGGTGELFF
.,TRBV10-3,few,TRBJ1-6,TGTGCCACCAGAGACAGTTCACCCCTCCACTTT,CATRDSSPLHF
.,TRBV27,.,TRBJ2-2,TGTGTCAGCAGTTTAGCAGGGGCGAACGGGGAGCTGTTTTTT,CVSSLAGANGELFF
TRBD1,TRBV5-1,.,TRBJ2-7,TGCGCCAGCGGCAGGGGGAACGAGCAGTACTTC,CASGRGNEQYF
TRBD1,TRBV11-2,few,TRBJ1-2,TGTGCCAGCAGCTTAGGGGACAGTATGCGCTACACCTTC,CASSLGDSMRYTF
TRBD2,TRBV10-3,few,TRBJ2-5,TGTGCCATTTCCGGGGACTACCAAACAGACCAAGAGACCCAGTACTTC,CAISGDYQTDQETQYF
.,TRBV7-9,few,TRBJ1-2,TGTGCCAGCAGTCCCCTGGGTGGCTACACCTTC,CASSPLGGYTF
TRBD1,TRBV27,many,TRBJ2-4,TGTGCCAGCAAGGCGACAGGGCGAGAAAACATTCAGTACTTC,CASKATGRENIQYF
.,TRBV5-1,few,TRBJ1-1,TGCGCCAGCAGCCCCCCGTCTTCCATGAACACTGAAGCTTTCTTT,CASSPPSSMNTEAFF
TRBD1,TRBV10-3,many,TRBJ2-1,TGTGCCATCGGGACAGGCTACAATGAGCAGTTCTTC,CAIGTGYNEQFF